The 26 T cell receptor beta chains in this list originate from one sample, sequenced in a study of technical replicates of blood from a handful of donors. Profiled with immunoSEQ multiplex PCR; TCRdb holds only in-frame clones, not every one. The repertoire holds about 15,000 clones, with roughly 84% as singletons. Sequenced material: PBMCs. The receptor set was obtained from a human donor in good health.

This chain uses TRBV29-1 with TRBJ2-7; D may be TRBD1 (6 bases). CDR3 length: 10 amino acids. Trimming stripped 1 base from V and 13 bases from J, with 11 bases between. The germline V gene has CDR1 SQVTM and CDR2 ANQGSEA. The CDR3 is CSVEGTVAYF. As DNA, the CDR3 is TGCAGCGTTGAAGGGACAGTCGCTTACTTC.

V gene TRBV5-1 combines with J gene TRBJ2-1; 7 nucleotides line up with TRBD1. The CDR3 is 16 residues long. The germline gives CDR1 SGHRS, CDR2 YFSETQ. V lost 4 bases to trimming and J lost 9 bases; unmatched junction nucleotides: 16. The CDR3 nucleotides read TGCGCCAGCAGCATTACGGGACAGCTGGCCTTAGGTGAGCAGTTCTTC. It is translated as CASSITGQLALGEQFF.

In its sample, this clone was seen once. This chain joins TRBV5-1 and TRBJ2-3; D is possibly TRBD2 (5 bases). The V end was cut by 4 bases, the J end by 2 bases, with 14 bases between. Germline CDR1 is SGHRS and CDR2 is YFSETQ. CDR3 length: 15 residues. This CDR3 reads CASSPYGSYTDTQYF. DNA of the CDR3: TGCGCCAGCAGCCCCTATGGGAGCTACACAGATACGCAGTATTTT.

The chain carries TRBV6-5 and TRBJ2-3; 7 positions agree with TRBD2. Germline assignment: CDR1 MNHEY and CDR2 SVGAGI. The CDR3 has 13 residues. The junction had 4 bases not matched to a gene; V was cut back by 4 bases and J by 6 bases. CDR3 sequence: CASSSLGGDTQYF. In DNA form, the CDR3 reads TGTGCCAGCAGTTCCCTGGGGGGGGATACGCAGTATTTT.

CDR3 sequence reads: CAWSQGTATDTQYF. The CDR3 nucleotides are TGTGCCTGGAGCCAAGGGACAGCCACAGATACGCAGTATTTT. The V call is TRBV30, the J call TRBJ2-3; 7 bases align to TRBD1. Per germline, CDR1 GTSNPN and CDR2 SVGIG (reference sequence). Trimming at V came to 3 bases and at J to 2 bases, leaving 5 bases not matched to a gene. The CDR3 runs 14 residues. The full variable domain, its missing parts supplied by reference TRBV30 and TRBJ2-3, is SQTIHQWPATLVQPVGSPLSLECTVEGTSNPNLYWYRQAAGRGLQLLFYSVGIGQISSEVPQNLSASRPQDRQFILSSKKLLLSDSGFYLCAWSQGTATDTQYFGPGTRLTVL.

The V call is TRBV6-1, the J call TRBJ2-7; a possible D gene is TRBD1 (5 bases). Per the germline V gene, CDR1 is MNHNS and CDR2 is SASEGT. This CDR3 is 14 amino acids long. The ends were cut back, 5 bases at V and 0 bases at J, with 11 bases in the middle. The CDR3 reads CASSSDRYSYEQYF. CDR3 nucleotide sequence: TGTGCCAGCAGTTCTGACAGATACTCCTACGAGCAGTACTTC.

This chain joins TRBV6-1 and TRBJ1-1; no clear D gene. CDR1 and CDR2 (germline): MNHNS, SASEGT. CDR3 length: 15 residues. V was pared by 1 base and J by 6 bases, with 15 bases between. CDR3 nucleotides: TGTGCCAGCAGTGAAGTGATCACCCTAGCGGCTGAAGCTTTCTTT. Residues: CASSEVITLAAEAFF.

The chain recombines TRBV10-3 with TRBJ2-7; tentatively, D is TRBD1 (6 bases). The CDR3 length is 14 residues. V was shortened by 2 bases and J by 3 bases, with 11 bases between the two germline ends. The germline gives CDR1 ENHRY, CDR2 SYGVKD. As DNA, the CDR3 is TGTGCCATCAGTGAGCAGAAACAGGGCTACGAGCAGTACTTC. It encodes CAISEQKQGYEQYF.

The V gene is TRBV23-1, the J gene TRBJ1-3, with TRBD1 as a possible D gene (6 bases). TRBV23-1 is labeled an ORF, and its function is uncertain. The CDR3 spans 16 residues. V lost 4 bases and J 0 bases, leaving 13 bases between the germline ends. The CDR3 protein is CASSPRQDNSGNTIYF. CDR3 coding DNA: TGCGCCAGCAGTCCAAGACAGGACAACTCTGGAAACACCATATATTTT.

V gene TRBV7-7 combines with J gene TRBJ2-1; 9 bases match TRBD2. J lost 10 bases, V lost 4 bases, and 5 bases had no gene match. CDR1 and CDR2 (germline): SSHAT, FNYEAQ (reference sequence). The CDR3 is 13 residues long. CDR3 region: CASSSLAGAEQFF. The CDR3 bases are TGTGCCAGCAGCTCACTAGCGGGCGCAGAGCAGTTCTTC.

V usage is TRBV11-2 and J usage is TRBJ2-3; D is possibly TRBD2 (6 bases). The V gene lost 1 base and the J gene lost 0 bases, with 17 bases spanning the gap. The CDR3 contains 18 residues. The germline CDR1 and CDR2 sequences are SGHAT and FQNNGV. The CDR3 sequence is CASSLGSWADYSTDTQYF. In nucleotides, the CDR3 is TGTGCCAGCAGCTTAGGTTCATGGGCGGACTATAGCACAGATACGCAGTATTTT.

The J gene is TRBJ1-2, the V gene TRBV9; no definite D call. Trimming took 0 bases from V and 0 from J, leaving 12 bases between them. The CDR3 contains 16 residues. From germline, CDR1 is SGDLS and CDR2 YYNGEE. This CDR3 reads CASSVGPGSANYGYTF. The DNA for the CDR3 is TGTGCCAGCAGCGTAGGCCCGGGTTCGGCTAACTATGGCTACACCTTC.

The V call is TRBV2, the J call TRBJ2-3; 15 nucleotides match TRBD2. Losses at the gene ends were 1 base for V and 15 bases for J; bases not matched to a gene: 5. The germline V gene encodes CDR1 SNHLY and CDR2 FYNNEI. The CDR3 spans 14 residues. Written as DNA, the CDR3 is TGTGCCAGCAGTGAAGGGACTAGCGGGAGGGCCAAATATTTT. This codes for CASSEGTSGRAKYF.

The V and J genes are TRBV19 and TRBJ1-2; no clear D. Trimming cost V 0 bases and J 0 bases, with 5 bases left between them. Germline CDR1 reads LNHDA; CDR2 reads SQIVND (reference sequence). The CDR3 runs 14 residues. CDR3 nucleotides: TGTGCCAGTAGTATAGACGGAGCTAACTATGGCTACACCTTC. Amino acids: CASSIDGANYGYTF.

The rearrangement links TRBV6-4 to TRBJ2-3, with 12 bases lining up with TRBD2. Germline V gene lookup returns CDR1 MRHNA and CDR2 SNTAGT. This CDR3 spans 16 amino acids. The junction had 0 bases not matched to a gene; V was cut back by 2 bases and J by 0 bases. The CDR3 sequence: CASSDGTSGSTDTQYF. DNA of the CDR3: TGTGCCAGCAGTGACGGGACTAGCGGGAGCACAGATACGCAGTATTTT.

The chain combines TRBV5-6 with TRBJ2-5; 8 nucleotides align to TRBD1. Germline assignment: CDR1 SGHDT and CDR2 YYEEEE. V lost 3 bases to trimming and J lost 1 base; unmatched junction nucleotides: 2. This CDR3 has 14 residues. The CDR3 nucleotides are TGTGCCAGCAGCTGGACAGGGACCCAAGAGACCCAGTACTTC. As protein: CASSWTGTQETQYF.

The V gene is TRBV11-2, the J gene TRBJ2-2; a possible D gene is TRBD2 (6 bases). The CDR3 is 16 residues long. V lost 2 bases and J lost 1, with 11 bases in between. Per germline, CDR1 SGHAT and CDR2 FQNNGV. The CDR3 is CASSLHEGGNTGELFF. In nucleotides, the CDR3 is TGTGCCAGCAGCTTACATGAGGGAGGGAACACCGGGGAGCTGTTTTTT. The variable domain in full, completed from reference TRBV11-2 and TRBJ2-2, reads EAGVAQSPRYKIIEKRQSVAFWCNPISGHATLYWYQQILGQGPKLLIQFQNNGVVDDSQLPKDRFSAERLKGVDSTLKIQPAKLEDSAVYLCASSLHEGGNTGELFFGEGSRLTVL.

This sequence joins TRBV14 and TRBJ2-2, with 8 bases that match TRBD2. Trimming removed 4 bases from V and 4 bases from J; junction bases left unmatched: 8. Germline CDR1 reads SGHDN; CDR2 reads FVKESK. CDR3 length equals 16 residues. The CDR3 here is CASSPPKAGGTGELFF. CDR3 DNA sequence: TGTGCCAGCAGCCCCCCAAAGGCGGGGGGCACCGGGGAGCTGTTTTTT.

The J gene is TRBJ1-5, the V gene TRBV18; weak D call: TRBD1 (6 bases). Trimming cost V 4 bases and J 4 bases, with 14 bases left between them. Germline V CDR1 and CDR2: KGHSH, LQKENI. This CDR3 is 15 amino acids long. DNA of the CDR3: TGTGCCAGCTCACAGGGCACAGGGCCTAATCAGCCCCAGCATTTT. Translation gives CASSQGTGPNQPQHF.

This clone was seen a handful of times. The chain recombines TRBV7-9 with TRBJ2-7, with D possibly being TRBD2 (6 bases). The V and J ends lost 2 bases and 2 bases respectively, with 10 bases between them. CDR1 and CDR2 (germline): SEHNR, FQNEAQ (reference sequence). The length of the CDR3 is 14 residues. The CDR3: CASSLLSGPYEQYF. The CDR3 region has the DNA TGTGCCAGCAGCTTACTTAGCGGACCCTACGAGCAGTACTTC.

The CDR3 protein is CASSLSIVSSGSYEQYF. The CDR3, as DNA: TGTGCCAGCAGTTTATCGATTGTCTCCTCGGGATCCTACGAGCAGTACTTC. The V call is TRBV27, the J call TRBJ2-7; weak D call: TRBD2 (5 bases). V was shortened by 0 bases and J by 1 base, with 16 bases between the two germline ends. The CDR3 contains 17 residues. Germline V gives CDR1 MNHEY, CDR2 SMNVEV (reference sequence).

The V and J genes are TRBV27 and TRBJ2-1, with D possibly TRBD2 on 5 matching bases. The CDR3 spans 13 residues. The germline V gene encodes CDR1 MNHEY and CDR2 SMNVEV (reference sequence). V was cut by 6 bases and J by 0 bases, with 6 bases left in between. The CDR3 DNA reads as TGTGCCAGCAGACTAGGCTCCTACAATGAGCAGTTCTTC. This gives the protein CASRLGSYNEQFF.

The gene calls are TRBV28 and TRBJ2-3; weak D call: TRBD2 (5 bases). CDR1 MDHEN and CDR2 SYDVKM come from the germline V gene. Trimming stripped 7 bases from V and 1 base from J, with 15 bases between. This CDR3 is 15 amino acids long. CDR3 protein: CASTPPAGRTDTQYF. The CDR3 DNA sequence: TGTGCCAGCACCCCCCCGGCGGGTCGCACAGATACGCAGTATTTT.

The chain is built from TRBV19 and TRBJ2-1, with 7 bases aligning to TRBD1. This CDR3 comprises 14 residues. Germline CDR1 is LNHDA and CDR2 is SQIVND (reference sequence). The trim removed 8 bases at V and 3 bases at J, leaving 7 bases unmatched. This chain's CDR3 is CASHVRDSYNEQFF. DNA for the CDR3: TGTGCCAGTCACGTTCGGGACAGCTACAATGAGCAGTTCTTC.

This chain joins TRBV29-1 and TRBJ1-1; D is unresolved. CDR3 length equals 12 residues. CDR1 SQVTM and CDR2 ANQGSEA come from the germline V gene. Trimming shortened V by 7 bases and J by 0 bases, and 9 bases separated the two germline ends. DNA of the CDR3: TGCAGCGCCCGCGGATTGAACACTGAAGCTTTCTTT. It specifies CSARGLNTEAFF.

This chain links TRBV7-7 with TRBJ2-1; the match to TRBD2 covers 8 bases. V lost 1 base, J lost 10 bases, and 12 bases stayed unmatched. The CDR3 extends over 16 amino acids. Germline-derived CDR1 and CDR2 are SSHAT and FNYEAQ (reference sequence). CDR3 nucleotides: TGTGCCAGCAGCTTAGGCGCACGGGAGGGCCTGGGGGAGCAGTTCTTC. It specifies CASSLGAREGLGEQFF.